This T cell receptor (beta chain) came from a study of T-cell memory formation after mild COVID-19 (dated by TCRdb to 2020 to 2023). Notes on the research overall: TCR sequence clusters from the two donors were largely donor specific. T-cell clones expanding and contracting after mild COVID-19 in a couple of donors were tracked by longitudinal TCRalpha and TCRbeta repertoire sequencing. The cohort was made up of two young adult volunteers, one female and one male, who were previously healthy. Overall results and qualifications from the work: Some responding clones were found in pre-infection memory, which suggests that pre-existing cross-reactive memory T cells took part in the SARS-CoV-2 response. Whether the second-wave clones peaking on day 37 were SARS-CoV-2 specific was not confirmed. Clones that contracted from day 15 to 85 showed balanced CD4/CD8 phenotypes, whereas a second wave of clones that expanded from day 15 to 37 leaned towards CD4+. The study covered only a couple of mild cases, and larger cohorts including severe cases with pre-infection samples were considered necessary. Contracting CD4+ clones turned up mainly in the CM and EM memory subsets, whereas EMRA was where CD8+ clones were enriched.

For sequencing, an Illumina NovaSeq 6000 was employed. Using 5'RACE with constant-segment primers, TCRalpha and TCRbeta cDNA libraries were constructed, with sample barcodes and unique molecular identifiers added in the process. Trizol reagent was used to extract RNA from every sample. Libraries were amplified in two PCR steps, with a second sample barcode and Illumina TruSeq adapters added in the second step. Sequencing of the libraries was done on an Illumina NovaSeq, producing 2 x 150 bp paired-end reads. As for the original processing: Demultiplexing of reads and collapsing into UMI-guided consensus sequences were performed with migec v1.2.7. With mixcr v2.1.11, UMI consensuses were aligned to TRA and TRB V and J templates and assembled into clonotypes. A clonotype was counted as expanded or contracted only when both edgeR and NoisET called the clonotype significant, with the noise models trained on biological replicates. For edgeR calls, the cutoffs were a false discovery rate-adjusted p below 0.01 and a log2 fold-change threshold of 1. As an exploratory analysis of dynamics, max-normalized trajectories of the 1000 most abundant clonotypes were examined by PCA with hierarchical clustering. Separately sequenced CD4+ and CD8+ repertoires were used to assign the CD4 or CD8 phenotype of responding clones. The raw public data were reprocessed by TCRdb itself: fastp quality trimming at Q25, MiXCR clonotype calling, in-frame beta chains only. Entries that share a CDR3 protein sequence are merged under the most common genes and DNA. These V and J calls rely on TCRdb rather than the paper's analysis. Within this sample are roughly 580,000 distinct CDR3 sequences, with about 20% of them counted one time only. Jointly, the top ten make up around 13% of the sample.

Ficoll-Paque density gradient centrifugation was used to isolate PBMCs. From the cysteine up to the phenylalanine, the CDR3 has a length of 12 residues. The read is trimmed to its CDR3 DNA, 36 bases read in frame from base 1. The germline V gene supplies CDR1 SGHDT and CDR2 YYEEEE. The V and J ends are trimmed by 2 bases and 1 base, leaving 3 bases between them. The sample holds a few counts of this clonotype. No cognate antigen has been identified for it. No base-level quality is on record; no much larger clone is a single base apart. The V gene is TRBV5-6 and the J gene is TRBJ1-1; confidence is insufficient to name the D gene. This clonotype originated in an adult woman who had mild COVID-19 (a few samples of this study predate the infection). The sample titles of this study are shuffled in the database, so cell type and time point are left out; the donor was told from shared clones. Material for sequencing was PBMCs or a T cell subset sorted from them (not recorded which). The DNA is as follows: TGTGCCAGCAGCTTCCAGAACACTGAAGCTTTCTTT. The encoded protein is CASSFQNTEAFF.